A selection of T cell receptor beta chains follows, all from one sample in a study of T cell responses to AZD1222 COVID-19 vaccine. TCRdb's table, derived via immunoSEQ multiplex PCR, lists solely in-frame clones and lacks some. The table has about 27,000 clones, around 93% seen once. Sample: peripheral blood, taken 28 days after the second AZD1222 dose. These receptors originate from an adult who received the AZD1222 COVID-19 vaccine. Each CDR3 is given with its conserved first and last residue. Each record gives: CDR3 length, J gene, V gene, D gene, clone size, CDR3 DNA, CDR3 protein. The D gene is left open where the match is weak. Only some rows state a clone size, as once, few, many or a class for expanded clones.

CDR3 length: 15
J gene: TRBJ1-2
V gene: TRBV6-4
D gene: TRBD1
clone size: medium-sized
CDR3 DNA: TGTGCCAGCAGTGACTCGGCAGGGGGCGGAGGCGGCTACACCTTC
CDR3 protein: CASSDSAGGGGGYTF

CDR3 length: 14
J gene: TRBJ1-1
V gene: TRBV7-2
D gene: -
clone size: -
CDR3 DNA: TGTGCCAGCAGCTTAAGATCGGAGAACACTGAAGCTTTCTTT
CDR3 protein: CASSLRSENTEAFF

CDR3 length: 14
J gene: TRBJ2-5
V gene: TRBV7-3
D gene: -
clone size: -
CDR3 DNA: TGTGCCAGCAGCTTCGGCGGGGTCCAAGAGACCCAGTACTTC
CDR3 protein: CASSFGGVQETQYF

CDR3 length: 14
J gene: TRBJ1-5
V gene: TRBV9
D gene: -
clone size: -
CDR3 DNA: TGTGCCAGCAGCCGCGAACACAATAATCAGCCCCAGCATTTT
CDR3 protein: CASSREHNNQPQHF

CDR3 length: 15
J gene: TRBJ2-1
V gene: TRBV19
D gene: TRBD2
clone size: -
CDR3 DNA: TGTGCCAGTAGGAATCGACTAGCGTCCTACAATGAGCAGTTCTTC
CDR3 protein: CASRNRLASYNEQFF

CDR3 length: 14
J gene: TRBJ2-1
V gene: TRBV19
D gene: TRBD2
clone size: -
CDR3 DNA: TGTGCCAGTAGTCATGGGGGACTAGCGCCCAGACGGTTCTTC
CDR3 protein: CASSHGGLAPRRFF

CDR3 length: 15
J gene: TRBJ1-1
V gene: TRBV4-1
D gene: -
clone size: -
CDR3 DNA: TGCGCCAGCAGCCAAGTGGCAGCCATGAACACTGAAGCTTTCTTT
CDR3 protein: CASSQVAAMNTEAFF

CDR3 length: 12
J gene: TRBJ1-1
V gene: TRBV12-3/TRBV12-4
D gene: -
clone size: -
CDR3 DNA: TGTGCCAGCAGCCCGAGAATCACTGAAGCTTTCTTT
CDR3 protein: CASSPRITEAFF

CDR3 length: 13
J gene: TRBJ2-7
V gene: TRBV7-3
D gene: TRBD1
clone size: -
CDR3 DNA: TGTGCCAGCAGCTTGACAGGGTCCCACGAGCAGTACTTC
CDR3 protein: CASSLTGSHEQYF

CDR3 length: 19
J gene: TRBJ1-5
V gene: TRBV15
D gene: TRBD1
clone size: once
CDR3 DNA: TGTGCCACCAGCAGCATCCGGGACAGGGCGTTAAGCCGAGATCAGCCCCAGCATTTT
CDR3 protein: CATSSIRDRALSRDQPQHF

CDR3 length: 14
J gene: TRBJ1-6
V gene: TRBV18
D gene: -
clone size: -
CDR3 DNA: TGTGCCAGCTCACCAGTTAGGGCGAATTCACCCCTCCACTTT
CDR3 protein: CASSPVRANSPLHF

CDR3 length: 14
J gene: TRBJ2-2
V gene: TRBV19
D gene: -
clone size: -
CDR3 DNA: TGTGCCAGTAGAACCGACCCGAACCCCACGGAGCTGTTTTTT
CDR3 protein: CASRTDPNPTELFF

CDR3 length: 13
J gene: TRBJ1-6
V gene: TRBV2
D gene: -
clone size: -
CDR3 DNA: TGTGCCAGCGGGAGGACAGAGAATTCACCCCTCCACTTT
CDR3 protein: CASGRTENSPLHF

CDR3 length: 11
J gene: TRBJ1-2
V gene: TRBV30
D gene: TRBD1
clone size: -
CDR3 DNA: TGTGCCTTCGGACAGGGCGATGGCTACACCTTC
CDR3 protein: CAFGQGDGYTF

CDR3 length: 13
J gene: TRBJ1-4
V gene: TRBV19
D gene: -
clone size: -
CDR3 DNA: TGTGCCAGTTCACAAGCAACTAATGAAAAACTGTTTTTT
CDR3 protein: CASSQATNEKLFF

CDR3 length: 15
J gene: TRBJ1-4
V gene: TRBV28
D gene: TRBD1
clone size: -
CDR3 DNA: TGTGCCAGCAGCTCAAGCGGACAGGGGAATGAAAAACTGTTTTTT
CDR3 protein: CASSSSGQGNEKLFF

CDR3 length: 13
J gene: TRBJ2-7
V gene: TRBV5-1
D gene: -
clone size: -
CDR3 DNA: TGCGCCAGCAGAGCTGGGGCTAGGGACGAGCAGTACTTC
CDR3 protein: CASRAGARDEQYF

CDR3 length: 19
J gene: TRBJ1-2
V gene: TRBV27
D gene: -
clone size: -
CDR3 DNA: TGTGCCAGCAGTCCGGACCTTAAGACATTCCTGGGGGTTCTCTATGGCTACACCTTC
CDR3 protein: CASSPDLKTFLGVLYGYTF

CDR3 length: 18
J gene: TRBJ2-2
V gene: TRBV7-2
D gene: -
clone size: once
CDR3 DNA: TGTGCCAGCAGCTTAAGGGGGCTAGCGGCCCGGAACACCGGGGAGCTGTTTTTT
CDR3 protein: CASSLRGLAARNTGELFF

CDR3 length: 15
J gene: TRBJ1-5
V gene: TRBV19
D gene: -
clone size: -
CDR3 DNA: TGTGCCAGTAGTATTTGGGACTCTGGCAATCAGCCCCAGCATTTT
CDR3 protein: CASSIWDSGNQPQHF

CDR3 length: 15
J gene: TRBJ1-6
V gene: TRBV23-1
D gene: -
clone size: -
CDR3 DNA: TGCGCCAGTTACCACAGGGACACAATGGGTTCACCCCTCCACTTT
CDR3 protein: CASYHRDTMGSPLHF

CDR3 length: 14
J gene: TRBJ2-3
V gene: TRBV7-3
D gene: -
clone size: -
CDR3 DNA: TGTGCCAGCAGCTACCGACTAGACGGAGATACGCAGTATTTT
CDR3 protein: CASSYRLDGDTQYF

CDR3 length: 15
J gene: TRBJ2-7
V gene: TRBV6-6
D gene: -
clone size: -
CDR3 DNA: TGTGCCAGCAGTATGACAGGAGGGAACCCCTACGAGCAGTACTTC
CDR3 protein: CASSMTGGNPYEQYF

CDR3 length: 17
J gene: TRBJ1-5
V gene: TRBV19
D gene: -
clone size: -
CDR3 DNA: TGTGCCAGTATGTCCGCTCTGAAGGACAGCCATAATCAGCCCCAGCATTTT
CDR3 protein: CASMSALKDSHNQPQHF

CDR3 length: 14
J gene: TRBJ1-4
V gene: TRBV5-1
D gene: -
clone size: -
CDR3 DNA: TGCGCCAGCAGCTCCACTACAACTAATGAAAAACTGTTTTTT
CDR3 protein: CASSSTTTNEKLFF

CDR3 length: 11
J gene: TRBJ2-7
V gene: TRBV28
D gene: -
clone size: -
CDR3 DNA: TGTGCCAGCAAGGACCTCTACGAGCAGTACTTC
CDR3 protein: CASKDLYEQYF